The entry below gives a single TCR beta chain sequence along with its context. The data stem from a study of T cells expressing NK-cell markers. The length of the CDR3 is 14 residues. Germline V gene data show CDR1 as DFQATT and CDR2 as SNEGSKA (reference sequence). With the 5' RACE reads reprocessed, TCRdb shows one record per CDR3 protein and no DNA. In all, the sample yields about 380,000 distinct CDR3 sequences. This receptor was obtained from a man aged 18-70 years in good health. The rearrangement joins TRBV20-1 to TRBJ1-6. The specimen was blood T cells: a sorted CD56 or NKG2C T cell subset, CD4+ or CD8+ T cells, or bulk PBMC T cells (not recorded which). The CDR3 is CSAQDGEYNSPLHF.